One sample yielded the 23 T cell receptor beta chains listed below, sequenced in a study of cytomegalovirus exposure and HLA in healthy donors. Amplification used 60 Vbeta primers and 13 Jbeta primers. Profiled with immunoSEQ multiplex PCR; TCRdb holds only in-frame clones, not every one. The sample includes about 160,000 clones, around three quarters of them seen just once. Sequenced input: PBMCs. These receptors were collected from a woman aged 40-49 years in good health and CMV-seronegative.

The chain carries TRBV5-4 and TRBJ1-6, with D perhaps TRBD1 (5 bases). The V gene's germline CDR1 is SGHNT and CDR2 YYREEE (reference sequence). Deletions cut 0 bases from V and 8 bases from J, with 15 bases between. The CDR3 extends over 16 amino acids. CDR3 in amino acids: CASSLVQGVFDSPLHF. The CDR3, as DNA: TGTGCCAGCAGCTTGGTTCAGGGTGTATTTGATTCACCCCTCCACTTT.

In its sample, this clone was seen a few times. The V gene is TRBV10-2, the J gene TRBJ1-5, with 8 bases aligning to TRBD1. V lost 8 bases to trimming and J lost 4 bases; unmatched junction nucleotides: 4. Germline-derived CDR1 and CDR2 are WSHSY and SAAADI. This CDR3 region has 13 residues. The CDR3 DNA sequence: TGCGCCAGCCCGGGACAGGATAATCAGCCCCAGCATTTT. This encodes CASPGQDNQPQHF.

This chain joins TRBV5-1 and TRBJ2-3, with D possibly TRBD1 on 6 matching bases. CDR3 size: 16 residues. The germline CDR1 and CDR2 sequences are SGHRS and YFSETQ. V dropped 4 bases and J dropped 1 base, with 16 bases sitting between them. This CDR3 is CASSPWTVRGTDTQYF. In DNA form, the CDR3 reads TGCGCCAGCAGCCCTTGGACAGTTCGGGGCACAGATACGCAGTATTTT. Together with reference TRBV5-1 and TRBJ2-3, the CDR3 gives the full variable domain: KAGVTQTPRYLIKTRGQQVTLSCSPISGHRSVSWYQQTPGQGLQFLFEYFSETQRNKGNFPGRFSGRQFSNSRSEMNVSTLELGDSALYLCASSPWTVRGTDTQYFGPGTRLTVL.

This chain connects TRBV5-4 to TRBJ2-7, with 8 bases fitting TRBD1. The V gene end was trimmed by 1 base and the J gene end by 2 bases; junction bases not matched to a gene: 5. Germline V gene lookup returns CDR1 SGHNT and CDR2 YYREEE (reference sequence). The CDR3 loop spans 15 amino acids. CDR3 region: CASSLSGTGTYEQYF. CDR3 nucleotides: TGTGCCAGCAGCTTGAGTGGGACAGGTACCTACGAGCAGTACTTC.

This chain connects TRBV5-4 to TRBJ1-6; 10 bases line up with TRBD1. V trimming: 4 bases; J trimming: 8 bases; junction bases outside the gene matches: 6. The CDR3 consists of 15 residues. Germline loops: CDR1 SGHNT, CDR2 YYREEE (reference sequence). The CDR3 loop reads CASSRTGGADSPLHF. The CDR3 DNA is TGTGCCAGCAGCCGGACAGGGGGAGCCGATTCACCCCTCCACTTT. The full variable domain, in which reference TRBV5-4 and TRBJ1-6 provide the parts outside the CDR3, is ETGVTQSPTHLIKTRGQQVTLRCSSQSGHNTVSWYQQALGQGPQFIFQYYREEENGRGNFPPRFSGLQFPNYSSELNVNALELDDSALYLCASSRTGGADSPLHFGNGTRLTVT.

The chain recombines TRBV7-9 with TRBJ1-1, with D unresolved. The CDR3 length is 14 residues. The V gene lost 1 base and the J gene lost 0 bases, with 6 bases spanning the gap. Germline V lookup: CDR1 SEHNR, CDR2 FQNEAQ (reference sequence). CDR3 loop: CASSLDNMNTEAFF. The CDR3 DNA reads TGTGCCAGCAGCTTAGACAACATGAACACTGAAGCTTTCTTT.

The chain recombines TRBV23-1 with TRBJ1-2; 8 bases align to TRBD1. TRBV23-1 is an ORF for which the function is uncertain. This CDR3 is built from 17 residues. J gave up 3 bases and V 5 bases, and 14 bases lay outside the gene matches. The CDR3 region is CASSFSQRYRGDYGYTF. The DNA of the CDR3 is TGCGCCAGCAGTTTTTCCCAAAGATACAGGGGGGACTATGGCTACACCTTC.

Details on this clone: This same CDR3 is encoded by further DNA sequences in the sample. The chain is built from TRBV2 and TRBJ1-1, with D possibly matching TRBD1 (5 bases). The CDR3 runs to 13 residues. The germline gives CDR1 SNHLY, CDR2 FYNNEI. V lost 2 bases to trimming and J lost 4 bases, with 8 bases between them. The CDR3 nucleotides read TGTGCCAGCAGTGAATTTAGGGGCACTGAAGCTTTCTTT. Its translation is CASSEFRGTEAFF.

This clone has only a few counts. The sample holds other DNA sequences that translate to the same CDR3. V is TRBV2 and J is TRBJ2-7; the match to TRBD1 covers 9 bases. The junction had 6 bases not matched to a gene; V was cut back by 6 bases and J by 6 bases. From germline, CDR1 is SNHLY and CDR2 FYNNEI. The CDR3 runs 13 residues. This CDR3 is CASRLQGAGEQYF. The CDR3 DNA reads as TGTGCCAGCAGACTACAGGGGGCTGGCGAGCAGTACTTC.

V and J are TRBV19 and TRBJ2-7; 8 nucleotides agree with TRBD1. Trimming at V came to 5 bases and at J to 0 bases, leaving 6 bases not matched to a gene. The CDR3 is made up of 15 amino acids. CDR1 LNHDA and CDR2 SQIVND come from the germline V gene (reference sequence). The CDR3 region has the DNA TGTGCCAGTAGTGGACCAGGGGGCCCCTCCTACGAGCAGTACTTC. Amino acids: CASSGPGGPSYEQYF. The full variable domain, rest sourced from reference TRBV19 and TRBJ2-7, is DGGITQSPKYLFRKEGQNVTLSCEQNLNHDAMYWYRQDPGQGLRLIYYSQIVNDFQKGDIAEGYSVSREKKESFPLTVTSAQKNPTAFYLCASSGPGGPSYEQYFGPGTRLTVT.

The chain is built from TRBV18 and TRBJ2-7, with D possibly TRBD2 on 5 matching bases. The CDR3 runs 15 residues. Trimming removed 5 bases from V and 0 bases from J, with 14 bases in between. Germline V lookup: CDR1 KGHSH, CDR2 LQKENI. This chain's CDR3 is CASSSYTGSSYEQYF. In nucleotides, the CDR3 is TGTGCCAGCTCATCCTACACGGGGAGCTCCTACGAGCAGTACTTC. Supplemented by reference TRBV18 and TRBJ2-7, the full variable domain reads NAGVMQNPRHLVRRRGQEARLRCSPMKGHSHVYWYRQLPEEGLKFMVYLQKENIIDESGMPKERFSAEFPKEGPSILRIQQVVRGDSAAYFCASSSYTGSSYEQYFGPGTRLTVT.

The rearrangement uses TRBV18 and TRBJ1-1, with D possibly TRBD1 on 5 matching bases. V lost 3 bases, J lost 0 bases, and 14 bases lay in between. The CDR3 is made up of 16 amino acids. CDR1 and CDR2 from the germline V gene are KGHSH and LQKENI. CDR3 sequence (DNA): TGTGCCAGCTCACCCAGACAGAGCATGATGAACACTGAAGCTTTCTTT. Translated: CASSPRQSMMNTEAFF.

This chain joins TRBV5-1 and TRBJ2-5; D unresolved. Trimming left V 1 base short and J 1 base short, with 5 bases between. CDR1 is SGHRS and CDR2 is YFSETQ in the germline V gene. This CDR3 region has 13 residues. The chain's CDR3 is CASSLYIQETQYF. The CDR3 bases are TGCGCCAGCAGCTTGTACATCCAAGAGACCCAGTACTTC. Full variable domain (remainder filled in from reference TRBV5-1 and TRBJ2-5): KAGVTQTPRYLIKTRGQQVTLSCSPISGHRSVSWYQQTPGQGLQFLFEYFSETQRNKGNFPGRFSGRQFSNSRSEMNVSTLELGDSALYLCASSLYIQETQYFGPGTRLLVL.

CDR3 coding DNA: TGTGCCAGTAGTATAGATCTGGAGGAGGCCGGGGAGCTGTTTTTT. It translates to CASSIDLEEAGELFF. V gene TRBV19 combines with J gene TRBJ2-2, with D perhaps matching TRBD2 (5 bases). Looked up from germline, CDR1 is LNHDA and CDR2 is SQIVND (reference sequence). Trimming cost V 0 bases and J 6 bases, with 11 bases left between them. CDR3 size: 15 residues. Drawing the rest from reference TRBV19 and TRBJ2-2, the complete variable domain is DGGITQSPKYLFRKEGQNVTLSCEQNLNHDAMYWYRQDPGQGLRLIYYSQIVNDFQKGDIAEGYSVSREKKESFPLTVTSAQKNPTAFYLCASSIDLEEAGELFFGEGSRLTVL.

The rearrangement uses TRBV5-1 and TRBJ1-3, with 8 bases lining up with TRBD1. In germline, CDR1 is SGHRS, CDR2 YFSETQ. Trimming at V came to 4 bases and at J to 0 bases, leaving 6 bases not matched to a gene. The length of the CDR3 is 16 residues. CDR3 sequence (DNA): TGCGCCAGCAGCGACCGGGACAGGTCCTCTGGAAACACCATATATTTT. Amino acid sequence: CASSDRDRSSGNTIYF.

The chain uses TRBV19 and TRBJ2-1; the D is unclear. Germline V gene sequence: CDR1 LNHDA, CDR2 SQIVND (reference sequence). This CDR3 is built from 14 residues. The V end was cut by 2 bases, the J end by 3 bases, with 8 bases between. CDR3 amino acids: CASSIWQNYNEQFF. CDR3 sequence (DNA): TGTGCCAGTAGTATATGGCAGAACTACAATGAGCAGTTCTTC.

The chain combines TRBV4-2 with TRBJ2-7; 8 bases map to TRBD2. The CDR3 runs to 15 residues. The ends lost 4 bases at V and 7 bases at J; junction bases unmatched: 12. CDR1 and CDR2 from the germline V gene are LGHNA and YNFKEQ. The CDR3 protein is CASSPRPGGLREQYF. Here the CDR3 DNA reads TGTGCCAGCAGCCCCAGACCGGGGGGGCTCAGGGAGCAGTACTTC.

The table lists this clone with a few counts. The chain joins TRBV4-1 to TRBJ1-1; 8 bases are a match to TRBD1. V was pared by 0 bases and J by 11 bases, with 14 bases of the junction left unmatched. There are 16 residues in the CDR3. Germline lookup yields CDR1 MGHRA and CDR2 YSYEKL. The CDR3 DNA sequence: TGCGCCAGCAGCCAAGATAGGACAGGGCTCCTAGTACGGGCTTTCTTT. This encodes CASSQDRTGLLVRAFF.

This chain connects TRBV15 to TRBJ1-6; no clear D gene. From germline, CDR1 is LNHNV and CDR2 YYDKDF (reference sequence). V was trimmed by 3 bases and J by 7 bases, leaving 4 bases between them. The CDR3 is 12 residues long. The DNA for the CDR3 is TGTGCCACCAGCAGTCGGAATTCACCCCTCCACTTT. Translation: CATSSRNSPLHF.

The J gene is TRBJ1-5, the V gene TRBV6-5, with D possibly being TRBD1 (6 bases). The V gene's germline CDR1 is MNHEY and CDR2 SVGAGI. V lost 5 bases and J 2 bases, leaving 10 bases between the germline ends. The CDR3 loop spans 14 amino acids. CDR3 sequence reads: CASSRGQRNQPQHF. DNA of the CDR3: TGTGCCAGCAGTCGGGGACAACGCAATCAGCCCCAGCATTTT.

This clone came up a few times. V is TRBV6-5 and J is TRBJ2-3; 9 nucleotides align to TRBD1. Germline values: CDR1 MNHEY, CDR2 SVGAGI. The CDR3 is 15 residues long. V dropped 6 bases and J dropped 1; count of bases not matched to a gene: 5. The chain's CDR3 is CASRSGQGGTDTQYF. CDR3 nucleotide sequence: TGTGCCAGCAGGTCGGGACAGGGAGGCACAGATACGCAGTATTTT.

V usage is TRBV4-1 and J usage is TRBJ2-7; 8 positions match TRBD2. The CDR3 length is 13 residues. Germline CDR1 is MGHRA and CDR2 is YSYEKL. The V gene end was trimmed by 3 bases and the J gene end by 5 bases; junction bases not matched to a gene: 3. The CDR3 DNA reads as TGCGCCAGCAGCCACGGGGGGGAGCACGAGCAGTACTTC. Its protein product is CASSHGGEHEQYF.

The genes are TRBV2 and TRBJ1-3, with D possibly being TRBD1 (5 bases). The CDR3 sequence is 15 residues long. V lost 3 bases and J 4 bases, leaving 13 bases between the germline ends. CDR1 is SNHLY and CDR2 is FYNNEI in the germline V gene. CDR3 nucleotides: TGTGCCAGCAGTGAGCAAACAGGCGGCGGAAACACCATATATTTT. This sequence encodes CASSEQTGGGNTIYF.